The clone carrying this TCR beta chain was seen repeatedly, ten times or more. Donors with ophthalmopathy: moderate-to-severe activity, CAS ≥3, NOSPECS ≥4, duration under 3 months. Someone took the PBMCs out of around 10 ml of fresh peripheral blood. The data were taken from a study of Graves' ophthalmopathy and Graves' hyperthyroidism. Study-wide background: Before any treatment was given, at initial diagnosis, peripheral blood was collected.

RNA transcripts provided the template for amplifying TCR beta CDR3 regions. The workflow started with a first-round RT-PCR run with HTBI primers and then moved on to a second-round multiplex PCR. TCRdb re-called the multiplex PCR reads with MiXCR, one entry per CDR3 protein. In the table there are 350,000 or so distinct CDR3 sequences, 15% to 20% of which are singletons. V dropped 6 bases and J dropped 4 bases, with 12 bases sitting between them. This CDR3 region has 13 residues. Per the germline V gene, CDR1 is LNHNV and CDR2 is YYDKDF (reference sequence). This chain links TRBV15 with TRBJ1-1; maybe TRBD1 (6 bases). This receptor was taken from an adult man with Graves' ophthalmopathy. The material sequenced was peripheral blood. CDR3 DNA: TGTGCCACCAGAAGGACAGCGGGCACTGAAGCTTTCTTT. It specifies CATRRTAGTEAFF.